The next 29 T cell receptor beta chains were all read from a single sample in a study of cytomegalovirus exposure and HLA in healthy donors. PCR used 60 Vbeta primers and 13 Jbeta primers. Produced via immunoSEQ multiplex PCR; TCRdb's table is partial and in-frame only. The table lists around 120,000 clones, 55% to 75% of them singletons. The specimen sequenced was PBMCs. All receptors come from a woman in her 40s in good health and CMV-seropositive.

The rearrangement links TRBV27 to TRBJ1-1; D might be TRBD1 (6 bases). CDR1 and CDR2 (germline): MNHEY, SMNVEV (reference sequence). V gave up 5 bases and J gave up 1 base, with 8 bases separating them. The length of the CDR3 is 13 residues. The DNA for the CDR3 is TGTGCCAGCAGTATACAGGGGAACACTGAAGCTTTCTTT. Its translation: CASSIQGNTEAFF.

The gene calls are TRBV29-1 and TRBJ1-2; TRBD1 is a possible D gene (5 bases). Germline CDR1 and CDR2: SQVTM and ANQGSEA. V gave up 3 bases and J gave up 6 bases, with 11 bases separating them. The length of the CDR3 is 12 residues. CDR3 nucleotide sequence: TGCAGCGTTGATGCAGGGTATCATGGCTACACCTTC. This gives the protein CSVDAGYHGYTF.

The chain joins TRBV14 to TRBJ2-5; TRBD2 matches 9 bases. The V segment lost 5 bases and the J segment 3 bases; nucleotides outside the gene matches: 13. The germline V gene has CDR1 SGHDN and CDR2 FVKESK. This CDR3 comprises 17 residues. In nucleotides, the CDR3 is TGTGCCAGCAGCTCACCGCCCCTAGCGGGGATTAAAGAGACCCAGTACTTC. This sequence encodes CASSSPPLAGIKETQYF. The full variable domain, completed using reference TRBV14 and TRBJ2-5, is EAGVTQFPSHSVIEKGQTVTLRCDPISGHDNLYWYRRVMGKEIKFLLHFVKESKQDESGMPNNRFLAERTGGTYSTLKVQPAELEDSGVYFCASSSPPLAGIKETQYFGPGTRLLVL.

This clone was counted only a few times. V gene TRBV2 combines with J gene TRBJ2-5; the match to TRBD2 covers 13 bases. Germline V gene data show CDR1 as SNHLY and CDR2 as FYNNEI. V gave up 4 bases and J gave up 4 bases; unmatched junction bases: 9. CDR3 size: 17 residues. The CDR3: CASSGLGLAGVGETQYF. The CDR3 DNA sequence: TGTGCCAGCAGTGGGCTAGGACTAGCGGGAGTGGGAGAGACCCAGTACTTC.

V gene TRBV28 combines with J gene TRBJ2-5; 7 nucleotides agree with TRBD1. Germline CDR1 is MDHEN and CDR2 is SYDVKM. The length of the CDR3 is 15 residues. V lost 3 bases, J lost 2 bases, and 6 bases stayed unmatched. As DNA, the CDR3 is TGTGCCAGCAGTTTGACGACAGGGTCGCAAGAGACCCAGTACTTC. Translating it yields CASSLTTGSQETQYF.

The rearrangement uses TRBV5-1 and TRBJ2-1; 7 bases line up with TRBD1. Germline lookup yields CDR1 SGHRS and CDR2 YFSETQ. J lost 4 bases, V lost 4 bases, and 5 bases had no gene match. The CDR3 sequence is 14 residues long. DNA for the CDR3: TGCGCCAGCAGCCCGGGACAGAGTTACAATGAGCAGTTCTTC. Its protein is CASSPGQSYNEQFF.

This chain joins TRBV4-3 and TRBJ2-7; D is uncertain. Per germline, CDR1 LGHNA and CDR2 YSLEER. The CDR3 extends over 14 amino acids. The ends were cut back, 4 bases at V and 5 bases at J, with 15 bases in the middle. CDR3 in amino acids: CASSRRLEVDEQYF. CDR3 bases: TGCGCCAGCAGCCGCCGTCTTGAGGTTGACGAGCAGTACTTC.

The sample holds a few counts of this clone. The V call is TRBV7-9, the J call TRBJ1-2; D might be TRBD1 (6 bases). Trimming cost V 5 bases and J 3 bases, with 10 bases left between them. Germline V gene sequence: CDR1 SEHNR, CDR2 FQNEAQ (reference sequence). The CDR3 is made up of 13 amino acids. In DNA, the CDR3 is TGTGCCAGCAGCCGGGACACCCACTATGGCTACACCTTC. This codes for CASSRDTHYGYTF.

The J gene is TRBJ2-7, the V gene TRBV25-1, with TRBD2 identical over 8 bases. The V and J ends lost 8 bases and 0 bases, in that order; junction bases with no gene match: 9. CDR1 is MGHDK and CDR2 is SYGVNS in the germline V gene. The CDR3 covers 15 residues. This chain's CDR3 is CASSPLAAFSYEQYF. In DNA, the CDR3 is TGTGCCAGCTCCCCACTAGCGGCCTTCTCCTACGAGCAGTACTTC.

This chain links TRBV6-1 with TRBJ1-5; weak D call: TRBD1 (6 bases). Germline V gives CDR1 MNHNS, CDR2 SASEGT. With 10 bases removed from V and 4 bases from J, the gap between germline ends came to 17 bases. This CDR3 contains 14 residues. The CDR3 spells CAIGGQGLNQPQHF. The CDR3 DNA is TGTGCCATCGGGGGGCAGGGATTAAATCAGCCCCAGCATTTT.

This chain connects TRBV4-3 to TRBJ2-3; D might be TRBD2 (6 bases). In germline, CDR1 is LGHNA, CDR2 YSLEER. The length of the CDR3 is 15 residues. Trimming took off 1 base at V and 0 bases at J, with 8 bases between the two ends. CDR3 loop: CASSQVGLSTDTQYF. The CDR3 DNA follows: TGCGCCAGCAGCCAAGTGGGACTTAGCACAGATACGCAGTATTTT.

This clone was detected a few times. The V and J genes are TRBV9 and TRBJ2-2; tentative D call: TRBD1 (6 bases). The CDR3 has 13 residues. CDR1 SGDLS and CDR2 YYNGEE come from the germline V gene. V lost 7 bases and J lost 0, with 7 bases in between. CDR3 DNA sequence: TGTGCCAGCGGACAGACGAACACCGGGGAGCTGTTTTTT. It codes for CASGQTNTGELFF.

A few counts support this clone. The chain combines TRBV9 with TRBJ1-2; D possibly corresponds to TRBD1 (5 bases). The CDR3 consists of 12 residues. The germline V gene has CDR1 SGDLS and CDR2 YYNGEE. V was clipped by 2 bases and J by 7 bases, with 9 bases between them. The CDR3 is CASSVSGSGYTF. The CDR3 nucleotides read TGTGCCAGCAGCGTCTCAGGGTCTGGCTACACCTTC.

V usage is TRBV30 and J usage is TRBJ1-2; D ambiguous. This CDR3 has 13 amino acids. Germline V CDR1 and CDR2: GTSNPN, SVGIG (reference sequence). V lost 1 base to trimming and J lost 1 base, with 7 bases between them. The CDR3 spells CAWSEEVNYGYTF. The CDR3 nucleotides read TGTGCCTGGAGTGAAGAGGTTAACTATGGCTACACCTTC.

This clone has just a few counts. The J gene is TRBJ2-7, the V gene TRBV29-1; TRBD1 aligns across 10 bases. V lost 4 bases and J lost 5; bases outside the gene matches: 11. Germline V gene data show CDR1 as SQVTM and CDR2 as ANQGSEA. CDR3 length: 15 amino acids. CDR3 coding DNA: TGCAGCGTTGTGGACCCCGGGACAGGGGTCCACGAGCAGTACTTC. Translating gives CSVVDPGTGVHEQYF.

This clone has only one observation. The J gene is TRBJ2-7, the V gene TRBV5-4; tentative D call: TRBD2 (8 bases). V lost 4 bases and J 0 bases, leaving 14 bases between the germline ends. Germline V CDR1 and CDR2: SGHNT, YYREEE (reference sequence). The CDR3 runs to 15 residues. CDR3 bases: TGTGCCAGCAGCGAACAGGGGACTAGCTCCTACGAGCAGTACTTC. Residues: CASSEQGTSSYEQYF.

This clone was detected only a few times. The CDR3 here is CASSSWDRDIYGYTF. For the CDR3, the DNA is TGTGCCAGCAGCTCCTGGGACAGGGACATTTATGGCTACACCTTC. This chain connects TRBV7-2 to TRBJ1-2; 9 nucleotides agree with TRBD1. The CDR3 is made up of 15 amino acids. From germline, CDR1 is SGHTA and CDR2 FQGNSA. The V and J ends lost 4 bases and 5 bases, in that order; junction bases with no gene match: 8.

A single count supports this clone. The chain employs TRBV9 and TRBJ2-1, with 9 bases matching TRBD1. V dropped 2 bases and J dropped 6; count of bases not matched to a gene: 9. CDR3 length: 16 residues. Germline CDR1 and CDR2: SGDLS and YYNGEE. CDR3 region: CASSVRTGVGLNEQFF. In DNA form, the CDR3 reads TGTGCCAGCAGCGTTAGGACAGGGGTGGGCCTCAATGAGCAGTTCTTC.

DNA for the CDR3: TGTGCCAGCAGCGGAGGAGGGGACAGGGAGAAGGTTGACTATGGCTACACCTTC. This gives the protein CASSGGGDREKVDYGYTF. This chain connects TRBV9 to TRBJ1-2; 9 bases fit TRBD1. Germline values: CDR1 SGDLS, CDR2 YYNGEE. V shed 3 bases, J shed 3 bases, and the junction held 15 bases outside the gene matches. The CDR3 length is 18 residues.

The V gene is TRBV6-4, the J gene TRBJ2-7, with 9 positions matching TRBD2. The CDR3 spans 15 residues. The junction had 6 bases not matched to a gene; V was cut back by 2 bases and J by 4 bases. In germline, CDR1 is MRHNA, CDR2 SNTAGT. CDR3 residues: CASSDPPSGIYEQYF. Written as DNA, the CDR3 is TGTGCCAGCAGTGACCCCCCTAGCGGGATATACGAGCAGTACTTC.

The chain uses TRBV4-3 and TRBJ2-7; 14 bases match TRBD2. Germline-derived CDR1 and CDR2 are LGHNA and YSLEER. Losses at the gene ends were 5 bases for V and 1 base for J; bases not matched to a gene: 7. The CDR3 is 17 residues long. CDR3 loop: CASSRGLAGGSSYEQYF. DNA for the CDR3: TGCGCCAGCAGCAGAGGACTAGCGGGAGGATCATCCTACGAGCAGTACTTC.

The CDR3 DNA sequence: TGTGCCAGCAGTCTTGGGACAGCCTACGAGCAGTACTTC. It encodes CASSLGTAYEQYF. The chain is built from TRBV27 and TRBJ2-7; 7 bases align to TRBD1. CDR1 is MNHEY, CDR2 SMNVEV, per germline (reference sequence). This CDR3 has 13 residues. The V gene end was trimmed by 5 bases and the J gene end by 2 bases; junction bases not matched to a gene: 3.

The J gene is TRBJ2-7, the V gene TRBV11-3, with 11 bases that match TRBD1. The CDR3 runs to 14 residues. Trimming at V came to 5 bases and at J to 4 bases, leaving 4 bases not matched to a gene. Per the germline V gene, CDR1 is SGHNT and CDR2 is YENEEA. The CDR3: CASSPGQGAYEQYF. The CDR3 DNA is TGTGCCAGCAGCCCCGGACAGGGGGCTTACGAGCAGTACTTC.

This chain joins TRBV7-9 and TRBJ2-1; no clear D gene. This CDR3 has 12 amino acids. Germline assignment: CDR1 SEHNR and CDR2 FQNEAQ (reference sequence). V was trimmed by 3 bases and J by 7 bases, leaving 7 bases between them. The CDR3 protein is CASSFPRNEQFF. The CDR3 DNA sequence: TGTGCCAGCAGCTTTCCTAGAAATGAGCAGTTCTTC.

This clone has more than one count but fewer than ten. This chain connects TRBV5-8 to TRBJ2-1; 9 bases align to TRBD2. V lost 4 bases to trimming and J lost 4 bases; unmatched junction nucleotides: 6. Germline V lookup: CDR1 SGHTS, CDR2 YDEGEE. The CDR3 extends over 15 amino acids. In DNA form, the CDR3 reads TGTGCCAGCAGCCCTTCGCGGGAGGGATACAATGAGCAGTTCTTC. It specifies CASSPSREGYNEQFF.

This clone was counted once. The chain is built from TRBV5-6 and TRBJ1-2, with D maybe TRBD1 (6 bases). The germline V gene encodes CDR1 SGHDT and CDR2 YYEEEE. Trimming stripped 0 bases from V and 5 bases from J, with 14 bases between. CDR3 length: 15 residues. CDR3 sequence (DNA): TGTGCCAGCAGCTTGGACGGGGGGGGGCTATATGGCTACACCTTC. Its protein product is CASSLDGGGLYGYTF.

This sequence joins TRBV9 and TRBJ1-1, with 11 bases matching TRBD1. CDR1 and CDR2 (germline): SGDLS, YYNGEE. Trimming at V came to 3 bases and at J to 3 bases, leaving 10 bases not matched to a gene. CDR3 size: 17 residues. CDR3 DNA sequence: TGTGCCAGCAGCGCTAACCGGGACAGGGGGGTTTACACTGAAGCTTTCTTT. The encoded protein is CASSANRDRGVYTEAFF.

CDR3 coding DNA: TGTGCCAGTAGTCCACCCCCCGGGGGGCGGAAGAGATACGAGCAGTACTTC. This sequence encodes CASSPPPGGRKRYEQYF. V is TRBV19 and J is TRBJ2-7, with a possible D match to TRBD2 (7 bases). The CDR3 loop spans 17 amino acids. Per germline, CDR1 LNHDA and CDR2 SQIVND (reference sequence). Trimming took 5 bases from V and 4 from J, leaving 24 bases between them.

The rearrangement links TRBV10-2 to TRBJ2-2; D call uncertain. Germline V gene data show CDR1 as WSHSY and CDR2 as SAAADI. The CDR3 spans 14 residues. V was trimmed by 4 bases and J by 0 bases, leaving 6 bases between them. The CDR3 DNA follows: TGCGCCAGCAGTGTCACTTCGAACACCGGGGAGCTGTTTTTT. The encoded protein is CASSVTSNTGELFF.